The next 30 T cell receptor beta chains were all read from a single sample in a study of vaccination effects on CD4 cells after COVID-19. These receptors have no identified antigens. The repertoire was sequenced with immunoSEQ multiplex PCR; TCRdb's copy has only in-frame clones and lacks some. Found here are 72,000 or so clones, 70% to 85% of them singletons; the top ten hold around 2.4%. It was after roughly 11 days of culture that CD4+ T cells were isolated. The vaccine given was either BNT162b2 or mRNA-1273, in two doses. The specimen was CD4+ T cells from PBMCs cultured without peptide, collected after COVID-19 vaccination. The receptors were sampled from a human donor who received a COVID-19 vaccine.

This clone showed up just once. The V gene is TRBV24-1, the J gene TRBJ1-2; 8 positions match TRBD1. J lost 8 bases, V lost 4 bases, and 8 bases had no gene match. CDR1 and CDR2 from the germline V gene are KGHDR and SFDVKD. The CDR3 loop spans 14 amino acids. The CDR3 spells CATSEPDRVNGYTF. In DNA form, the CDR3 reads TGTGCCACCAGTGAGCCGGACAGGGTAAACGGCTACACCTTC.

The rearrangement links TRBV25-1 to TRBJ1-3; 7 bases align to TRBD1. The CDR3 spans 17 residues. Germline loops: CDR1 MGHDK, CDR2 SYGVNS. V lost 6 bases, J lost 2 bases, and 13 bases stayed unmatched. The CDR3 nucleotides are TGTGCCAGCAGCGATCCGACAGGGACTTCGACTGGAAACACCATATATTTT. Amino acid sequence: CASSDPTGTSTGNTIYF. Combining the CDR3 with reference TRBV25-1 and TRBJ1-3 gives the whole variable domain EADIYQTPRYLVIGTGKKITLECSQTMGHDKMYWYQQDPGMELHLIHYSYGVNSTEKGDLSSESTVSRIRTEHFPLTLESARPSHTSQYLCASSDPTGTSTGNTIYFGEGSWLTVV.

The CDR3 DNA reads as TGTGGTCTCCCGGGACTAGCGGCGGACTCAGATACGCAGTATTTT. Its translation is CGLPGLAADSDTQYF. The J gene is TRBJ2-3, the V gene TRBV30; TRBD2 matches at 11 bases. CDR3 length: 15 residues. From germline, CDR1 is GTSNPN and CDR2 SVGIG (reference sequence).

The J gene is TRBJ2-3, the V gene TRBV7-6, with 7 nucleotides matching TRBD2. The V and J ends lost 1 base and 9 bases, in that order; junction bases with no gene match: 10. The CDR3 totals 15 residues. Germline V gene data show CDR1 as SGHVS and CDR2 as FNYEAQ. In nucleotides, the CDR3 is TGTGCCAGCAGCTTAGGAGGGCTAGCGGCGGGGACGCAGTATTTT. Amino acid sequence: CASSLGGLAAGTQYF.

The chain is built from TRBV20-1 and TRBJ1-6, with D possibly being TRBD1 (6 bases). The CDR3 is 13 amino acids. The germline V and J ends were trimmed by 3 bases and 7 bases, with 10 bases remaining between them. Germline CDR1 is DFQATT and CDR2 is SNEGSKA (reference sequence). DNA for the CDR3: TGCAGTGCTAGTCGGCAGGGGAATTCACCCCTCCACTTT. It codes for CSASRQGNSPLHF.

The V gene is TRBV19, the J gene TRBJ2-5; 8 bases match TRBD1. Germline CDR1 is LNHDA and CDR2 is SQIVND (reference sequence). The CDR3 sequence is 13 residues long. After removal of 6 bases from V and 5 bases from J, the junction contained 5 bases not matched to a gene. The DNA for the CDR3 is TGTGCCAGTAGCGACAGGGGAACGGAGACCCAGTACTTC. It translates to CASSDRGTETQYF.

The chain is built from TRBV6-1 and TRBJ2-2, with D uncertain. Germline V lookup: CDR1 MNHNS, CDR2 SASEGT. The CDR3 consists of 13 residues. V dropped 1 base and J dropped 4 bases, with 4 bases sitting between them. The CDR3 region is CASSEGPTGELFF. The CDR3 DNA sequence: TGTGCCAGCAGTGAAGGACCCACCGGGGAGCTGTTTTTT.

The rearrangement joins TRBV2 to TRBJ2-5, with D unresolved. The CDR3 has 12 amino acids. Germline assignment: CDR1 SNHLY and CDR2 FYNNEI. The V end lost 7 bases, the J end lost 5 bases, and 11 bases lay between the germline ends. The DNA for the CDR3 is TGTGCCAGCAAATGGACCACGGAGACCCAGTACTTC. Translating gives CASKWTTETQYF.

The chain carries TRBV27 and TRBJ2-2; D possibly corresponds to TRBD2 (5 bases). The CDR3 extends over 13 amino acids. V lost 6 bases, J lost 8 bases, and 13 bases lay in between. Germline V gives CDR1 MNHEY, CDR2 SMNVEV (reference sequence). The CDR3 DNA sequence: TGTGCCAGCAGGACTACCCCGACAGGGGAGCTGTTTTTT. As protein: CASRTTPTGELFF.

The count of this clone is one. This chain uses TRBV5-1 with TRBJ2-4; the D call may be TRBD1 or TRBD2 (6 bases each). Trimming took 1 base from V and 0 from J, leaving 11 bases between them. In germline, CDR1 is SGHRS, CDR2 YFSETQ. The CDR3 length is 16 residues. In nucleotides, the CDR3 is TGCGCCAGCAGCTTGCAAGGGGGACTAGCCAAAAACATTCAGTACTTC. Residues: CASSLQGGLAKNIQYF.

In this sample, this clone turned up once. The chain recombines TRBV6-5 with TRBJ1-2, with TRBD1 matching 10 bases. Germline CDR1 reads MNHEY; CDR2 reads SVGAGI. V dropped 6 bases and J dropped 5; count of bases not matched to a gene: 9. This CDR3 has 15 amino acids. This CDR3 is CASRVGQGGQYGYTF. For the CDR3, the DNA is TGTGCCAGCAGGGTAGGACAGGGGGGGCAGTATGGCTACACCTTC.

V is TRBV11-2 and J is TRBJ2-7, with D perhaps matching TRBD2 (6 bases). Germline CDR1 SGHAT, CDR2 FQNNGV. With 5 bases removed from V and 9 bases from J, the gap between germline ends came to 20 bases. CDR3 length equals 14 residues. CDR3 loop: CASSPEIGVAVQYV. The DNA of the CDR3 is TGTGCCAGCAGCCCGGAGATAGGGGTAGCGGTGCAGTACGTC.

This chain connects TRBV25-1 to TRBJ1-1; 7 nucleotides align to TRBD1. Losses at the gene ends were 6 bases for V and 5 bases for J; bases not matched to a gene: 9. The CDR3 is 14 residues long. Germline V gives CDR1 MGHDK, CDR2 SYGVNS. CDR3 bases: TGTGCCAGCAGGCCGGGGCAGGGGGGGACTGAAGCTTTCTTT. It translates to CASRPGQGGTEAFF.

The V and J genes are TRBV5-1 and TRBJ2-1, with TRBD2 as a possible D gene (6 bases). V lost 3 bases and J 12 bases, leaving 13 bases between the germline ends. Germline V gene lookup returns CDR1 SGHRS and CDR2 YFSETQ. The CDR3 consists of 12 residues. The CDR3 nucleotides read TGCGCCAGCAGCTCGGGAGAGGGTCCGCAGTTCTTC. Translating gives CASSSGEGPQFF.

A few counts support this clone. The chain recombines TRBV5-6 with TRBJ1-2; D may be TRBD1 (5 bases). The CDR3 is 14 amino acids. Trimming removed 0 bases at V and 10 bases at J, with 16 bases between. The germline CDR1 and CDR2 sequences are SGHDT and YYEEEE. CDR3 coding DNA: TGTGCCAGCAGCTTGGCTCAGGGAGTCCAATACTACACCTTC. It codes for CASSLAQGVQYYTF.

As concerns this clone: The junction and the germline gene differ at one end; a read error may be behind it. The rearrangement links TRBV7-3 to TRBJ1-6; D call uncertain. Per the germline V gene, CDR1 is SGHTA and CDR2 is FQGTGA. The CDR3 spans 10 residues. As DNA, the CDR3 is TGTGCCAGCAGCTTCAAGGGTTGTGACTTT. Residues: CASSFKGCDF.

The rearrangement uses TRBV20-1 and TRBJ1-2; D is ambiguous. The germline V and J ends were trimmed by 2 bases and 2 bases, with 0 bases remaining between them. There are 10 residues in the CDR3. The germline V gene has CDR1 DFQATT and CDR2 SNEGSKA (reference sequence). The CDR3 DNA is TGCAGTGCTAGAAACTATGGCTACACCTTC. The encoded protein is CSARNYGYTF.

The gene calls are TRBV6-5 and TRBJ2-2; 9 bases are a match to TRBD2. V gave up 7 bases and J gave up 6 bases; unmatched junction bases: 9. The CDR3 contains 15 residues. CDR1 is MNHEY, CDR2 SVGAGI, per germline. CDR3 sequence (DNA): TGTGCCAGCATGTCGGCGGGGGGGCGGCCCGGGGAGCTGTTTTTT. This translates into CASMSAGGRPGELFF.

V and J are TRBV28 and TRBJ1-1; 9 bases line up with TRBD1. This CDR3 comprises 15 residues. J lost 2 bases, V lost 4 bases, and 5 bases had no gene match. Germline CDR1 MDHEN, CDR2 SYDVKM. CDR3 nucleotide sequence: TGTGCCAGCAGTTCCCCGGGACAGGGTAACACTGAAGCTTTCTTT. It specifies CASSSPGQGNTEAFF.

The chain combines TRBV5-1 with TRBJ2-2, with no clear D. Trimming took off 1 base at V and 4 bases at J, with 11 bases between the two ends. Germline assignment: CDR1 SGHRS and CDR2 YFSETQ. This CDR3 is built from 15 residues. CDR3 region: CASSLTGTVTGELFF. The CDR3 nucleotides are TGCGCCAGCAGCTTGACCGGTACGGTCACCGGGGAGCTGTTTTTT.

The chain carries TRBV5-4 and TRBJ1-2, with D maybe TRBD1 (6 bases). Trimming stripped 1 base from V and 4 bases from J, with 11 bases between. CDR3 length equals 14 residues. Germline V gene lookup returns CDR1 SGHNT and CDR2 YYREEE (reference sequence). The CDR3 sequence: CASSLPGAGYGYTF. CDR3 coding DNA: TGTGCCAGCAGCTTGCCAGGGGCGGGCTATGGCTACACCTTC.

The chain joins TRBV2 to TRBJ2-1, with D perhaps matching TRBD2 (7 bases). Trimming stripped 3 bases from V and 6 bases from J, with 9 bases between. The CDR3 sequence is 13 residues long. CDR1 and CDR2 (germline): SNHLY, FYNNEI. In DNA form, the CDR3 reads TGTGCCAGCAGTGATGGGGGGGCCAATGAGCAGTTCTTC. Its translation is CASSDGGANEQFF. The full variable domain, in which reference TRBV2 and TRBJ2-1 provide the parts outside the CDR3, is EPEVTQTPSHQVTQMGQEVILRCVPISNHLYFYWYRQILGQKVEFLVSFYNNEISEKSEIFDDQFSVERPDGSNFTLKIRSTKLEDSAMYFCASSDGGANEQFFGPGTRLTVL.

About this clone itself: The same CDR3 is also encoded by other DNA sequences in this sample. The CDR3 region has the DNA TGCGCCAGCAGCTTGGTAGCGGGGAGCTACGAGCAGTACGTC. Translated, it gives CASSLVAGSYEQYV. The gene calls are TRBV5-1 and TRBJ2-7; 8 nucleotides align to TRBD2. In germline, CDR1 is SGHRS, CDR2 YFSETQ. The CDR3 is made up of 14 amino acids. V dropped 0 bases and J dropped 3; count of bases not matched to a gene: 2.

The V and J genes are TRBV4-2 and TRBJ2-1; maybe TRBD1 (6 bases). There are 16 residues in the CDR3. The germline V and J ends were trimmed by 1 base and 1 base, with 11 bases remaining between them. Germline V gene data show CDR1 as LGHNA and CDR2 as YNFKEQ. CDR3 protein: CASSQVFRGSYNEQFF. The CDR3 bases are TGTGCCAGCAGCCAAGTTTTCAGGGGTTCCTACAATGAGCAGTTCTTC.

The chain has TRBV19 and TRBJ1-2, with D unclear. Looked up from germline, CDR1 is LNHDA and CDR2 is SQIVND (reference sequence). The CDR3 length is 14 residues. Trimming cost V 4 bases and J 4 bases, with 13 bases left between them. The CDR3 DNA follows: TGTGCCAGTAGTACCCAGATTTCGTCCTATGGCTACACCTTC. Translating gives CASSTQISSYGYTF.

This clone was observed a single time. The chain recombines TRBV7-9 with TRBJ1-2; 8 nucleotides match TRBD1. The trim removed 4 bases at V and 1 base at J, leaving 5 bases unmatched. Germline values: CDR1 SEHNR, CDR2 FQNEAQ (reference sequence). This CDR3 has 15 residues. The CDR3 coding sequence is TGTGCCAGCAGCTACTCCAGGGGGCTTAACTATGGCTACACCTTC. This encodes CASSYSRGLNYGYTF.

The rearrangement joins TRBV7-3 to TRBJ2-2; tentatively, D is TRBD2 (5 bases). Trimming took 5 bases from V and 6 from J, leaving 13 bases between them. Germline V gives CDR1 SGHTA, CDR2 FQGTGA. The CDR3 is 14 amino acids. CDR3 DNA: TGTGCCAGCAGCGAGGGCCCTTTCGCCGGGGAGCTGTTTTTT. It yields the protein CASSEGPFAGELFF.

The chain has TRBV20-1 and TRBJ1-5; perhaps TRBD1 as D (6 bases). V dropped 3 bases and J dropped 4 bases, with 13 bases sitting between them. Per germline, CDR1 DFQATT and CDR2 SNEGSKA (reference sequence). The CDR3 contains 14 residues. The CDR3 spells CSASKAGTNQPQHF. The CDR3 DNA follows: TGCAGTGCTAGTAAGGCAGGGACAAATCAGCCCCAGCATTTT.

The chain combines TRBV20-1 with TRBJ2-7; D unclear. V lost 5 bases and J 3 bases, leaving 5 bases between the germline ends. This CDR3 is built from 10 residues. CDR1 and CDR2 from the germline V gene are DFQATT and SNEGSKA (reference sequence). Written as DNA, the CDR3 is TGCAGTGCTTCCCTCTACGAGCAGTACGTC. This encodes CSASLYEQYV.

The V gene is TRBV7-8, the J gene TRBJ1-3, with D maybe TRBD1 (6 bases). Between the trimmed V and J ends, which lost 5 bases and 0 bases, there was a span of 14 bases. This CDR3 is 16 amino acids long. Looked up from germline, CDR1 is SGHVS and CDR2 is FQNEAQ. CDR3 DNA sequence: TGTGCCAGCAGCCCGACAGGAATTCACTCTGGAAACACCATATATTTT. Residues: CASSPTGIHSGNTIYF.